A selection of T cell receptor beta chains follows, all from one sample in a study of cytomegalovirus exposure and HLA in healthy donors. The method was immunoSEQ multiplex PCR; TCRdb's version includes in-frame clones alone and lacks a portion of them. The table lists about 99,000 clones, more than 75% of them singletons, with 10% in the top ten. The sequenced sample consisted of PBMCs. The receptors were sampled from a woman between 18 and 29 years old in good health and CMV-seropositive. The conserved cysteine and the conserved F or W are not part of the CDR3 here. Clone size, where shown, is once, few, many, or a class for clones that have expanded.

v_gene	j_gene	abundance	CDR3aa
TRBV19	TRBJ1-2	NA	ASSGRTAIYGGYT
TRBV5-1	TRBJ2-3	NA	ASSKGTLAGGADTQY
TRBV7-2	TRBJ2-7	NA	ATTTAGLSYEQY
TRBV28	TRBJ1-2	NA	ASSLNPAVWGYT
TRBV7-8	TRBJ2-7	NA	ASSLKRPKPYEQY
TRBV10-3	TRBJ1-5	NA	AISPTGTGSSNQPQH
TRBV30	TRBJ2-3	once	AWRASGRMDTQY
TRBV28	TRBJ2-3	NA	ASSLGQGKITDTQY
TRBV16	TRBJ2-5	NA	ASSQSRGETQY
TRBV7-9	TRBJ1-5	NA	ASSSDRVWNQPQH
TRBV2	TRBJ2-3	NA	ASPQGGVDTQY
TRBV29-1	TRBJ1-5	few	SVVGRDLQTQH
TRBV5-1	TRBJ2-2	NA	ASRPSGRVTGELF
TRBV6-1	TRBJ2-2	NA	ASSEGWGQGAHGELF
TRBV9	TRBJ2-1	NA	ASSVAGEIAYNEQF
TRBV6-1	TRBJ2-7	few	ASSRTDSSYEQY
TRBV9	TRBJ2-7	few	ASSADGLPAGEQY
TRBV28	TRBJ1-6	NA	ASPDRNSPLH
TRBV5-5	TRBJ2-1	NA	ASSTRTSGGNEQF
TRBV15	TRBJ2-7	NA	ATSRDTVSYEQY
TRBV5-4	TRBJ1-4	NA	ASSSRVGEEKLF
TRBV27	TRBJ2-3	NA	ASTPWGVAGFTDTQY
TRBV5-1	TRBJ2-1	once	ASSPRGDEQF
TRBV5-6	TRBJ1-6	NA	ASSLETANSPLH
TRBV6-5	TRBJ2-7	NA	ASSYAGTSEVYEQY
TRBV7-2	TRBJ2-1	NA	ASSPMIAGGNEQF
TRBV5-1	TRBJ2-7	NA	ASGTSGVGEQY
TRBV7-9	TRBJ2-7	NA	ASSSRTGSSYEQY
TRBV6-5	TRBJ2-7	NA	ASSRTEAYEQY
TRBV5-6	TRBJ2-3	NA	ASSGTGTGLWDTQY
TRBV4-1	TRBJ1-1	NA	ASSQDSGGAF
TRBV6-6	TRBJ2-1	NA	ASSSLTSIDEQF
TRBV2	TRBJ2-7	few	ASRRGQAYEQY
TRBV2	TRBJ1-2	once	ASRGRGMSYGYT
TRBV19	TRBJ1-5	NA	ASSSTGASNQPQH
TRBV13	TRBJ2-7	NA	ATLRLEDYEQY
TRBV7-3	TRBJ1-1	once	ASSSQGGVRTEAF
TRBV5-4	TRBJ2-5	NA	ASSAMGLAGGAGQETQY
TRBV5-1	TRBJ2-1	NA	ASSLSPGRVGNEQF
TRBV5-8	TRBJ2-5	NA	ASSMWRTATQY
TRBV28	TRBJ2-3	NA	AIPGPSGSDTQY
TRBV9	TRBJ2-7	NA	ASSVGAPVGEQY
TRBV19	TRBJ2-2	NA	ASRGDNHPRTAGELF
TRBV13	TRBJ2-7	NA	ASSLGKGAEEQY
TRBV7-8	TRBJ1-5	NA	ASTLRDRDQPQH
TRBV28	TRBJ1-3	NA	ASSNPGTGRGNTIY
TRBV6-5	NA	NA	ASSGTDYEQY
TRBV10-3	TRBJ2-3	NA	AISEGSGSRDTQY
TRBV6-6	TRBJ2-1	few	ASSYDWPGEQF
TRBV19	TRBJ2-7	few	ASSRVPDSYEQY
TRBV7-9	TRBJ2-3	once	ASSPETVGYTDTQY
TRBV7-8	TRBJ2-1	NA	ASSLTLYNEQF
TRBV6-1	TRBJ2-7	NA	ASSLGAAIMEQY
TRBV9	TRBJ1-1	NA	ASSGLNLLTEAF
TRBV2	TRBJ2-7	NA	ASSRGRGRLDEQY